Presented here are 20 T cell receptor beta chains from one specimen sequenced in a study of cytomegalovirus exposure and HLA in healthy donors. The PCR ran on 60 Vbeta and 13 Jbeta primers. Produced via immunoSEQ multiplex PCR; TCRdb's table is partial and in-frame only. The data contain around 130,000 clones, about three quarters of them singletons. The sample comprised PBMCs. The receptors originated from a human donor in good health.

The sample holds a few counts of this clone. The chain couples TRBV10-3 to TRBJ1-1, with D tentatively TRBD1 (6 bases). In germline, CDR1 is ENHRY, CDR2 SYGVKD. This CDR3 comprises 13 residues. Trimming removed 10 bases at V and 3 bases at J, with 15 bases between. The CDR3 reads CASLRGLDTEAFF. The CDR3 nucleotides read TGTGCCAGCCTCAGGGGTTTGGACACTGAAGCTTTCTTT.

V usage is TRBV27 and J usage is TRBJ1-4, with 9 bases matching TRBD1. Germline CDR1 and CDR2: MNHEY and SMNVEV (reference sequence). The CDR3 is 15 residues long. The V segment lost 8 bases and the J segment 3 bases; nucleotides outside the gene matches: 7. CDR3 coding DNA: TGTGCCAGCGGGAACAGGGGGCTGGCTAATGAAAAACTGTTTTTT. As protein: CASGNRGLANEKLFF.

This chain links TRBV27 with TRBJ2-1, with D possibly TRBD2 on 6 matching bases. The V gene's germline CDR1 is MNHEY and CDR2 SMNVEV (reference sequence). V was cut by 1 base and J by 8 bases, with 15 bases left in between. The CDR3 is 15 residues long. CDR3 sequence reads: CASSLLGGRSHEQFF. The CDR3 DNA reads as TGTGCCAGCAGTTTATTGGGGGGTCGGTCGCATGAGCAGTTCTTC.

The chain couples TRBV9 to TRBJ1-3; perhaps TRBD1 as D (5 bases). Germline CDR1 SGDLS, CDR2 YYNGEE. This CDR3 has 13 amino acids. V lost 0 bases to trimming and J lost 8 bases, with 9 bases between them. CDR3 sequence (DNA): TGTGCCAGCAGCGTAGCTCTAGGGGACACCATATATTTT. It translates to CASSVALGDTIYF.

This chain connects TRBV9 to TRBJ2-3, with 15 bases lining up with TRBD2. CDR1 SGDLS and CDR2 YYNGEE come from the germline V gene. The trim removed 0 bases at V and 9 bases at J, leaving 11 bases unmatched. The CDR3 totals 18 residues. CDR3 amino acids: CASSVGGLAGGGLTTQYF. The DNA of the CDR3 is TGTGCCAGCAGCGTAGGAGGACTAGCGGGGGGGGGTTTGACAACGCAGTATTTT.

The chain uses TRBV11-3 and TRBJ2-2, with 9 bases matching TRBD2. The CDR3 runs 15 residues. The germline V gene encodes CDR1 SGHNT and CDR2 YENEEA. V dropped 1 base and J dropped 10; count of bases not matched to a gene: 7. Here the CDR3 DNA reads TGTGCCAGCAGCTTAGGCGGGGGGGCAAGAGAGGAGCTGTTTTTT. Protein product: CASSLGGGAREELFF.

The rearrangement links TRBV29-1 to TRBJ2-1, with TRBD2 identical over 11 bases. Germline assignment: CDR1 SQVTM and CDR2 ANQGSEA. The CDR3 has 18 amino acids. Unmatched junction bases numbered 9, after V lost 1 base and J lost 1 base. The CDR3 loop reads CSVEGLAGGRGSYNEQFF. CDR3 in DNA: TGCAGCGTTGAAGGTTTAGCGGGGGGGCGAGGGTCCTACAATGAGCAGTTCTTC.

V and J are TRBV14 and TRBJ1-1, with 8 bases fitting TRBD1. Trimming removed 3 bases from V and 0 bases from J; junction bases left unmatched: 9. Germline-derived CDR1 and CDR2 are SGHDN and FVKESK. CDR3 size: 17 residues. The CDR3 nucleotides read TGTGCCAGCAGCCAGTCAGGGGGCCCCTGGATGAACACTGAAGCTTTCTTT. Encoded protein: CASSQSGGPWMNTEAFF.

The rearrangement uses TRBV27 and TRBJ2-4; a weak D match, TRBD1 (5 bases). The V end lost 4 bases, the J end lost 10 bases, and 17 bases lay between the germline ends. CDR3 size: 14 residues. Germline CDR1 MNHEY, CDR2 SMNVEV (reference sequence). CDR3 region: CASSSLPGPSIQYF. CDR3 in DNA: TGTGCCAGCAGTTCCCTACCAGGGCCCTCGATTCAGTACTTC.

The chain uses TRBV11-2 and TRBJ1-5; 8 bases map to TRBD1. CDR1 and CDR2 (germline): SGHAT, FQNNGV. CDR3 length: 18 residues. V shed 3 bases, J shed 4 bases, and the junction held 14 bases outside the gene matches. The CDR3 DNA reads TGTGCCAGCAGCTTTCTTGGGGATGGGGGACAGGCGAATCAGCCCCAGCATTTT. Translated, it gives CASSFLGDGGQANQPQHF.

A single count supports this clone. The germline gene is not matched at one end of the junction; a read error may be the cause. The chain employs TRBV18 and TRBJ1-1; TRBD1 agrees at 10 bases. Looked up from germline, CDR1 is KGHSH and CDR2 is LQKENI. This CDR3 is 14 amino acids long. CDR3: CASSATTGGQRALF. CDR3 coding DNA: TGTGCCAGCTCAGCGACGACAGGGGGCCAACGCGCTCTCTTT.

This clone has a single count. The CDR3 loop reads CASSHGLFEQYF. CDR3 nucleotide sequence: TGTGCCAGCAGCCACGGACTATTCGAGCAGTACTTC. The rearrangement uses TRBV7-9 and TRBJ2-7, with a tentative D call TRBD2 (6 bases). V lost 5 bases and J lost 6, with 11 bases in between. This CDR3 spans 12 amino acids. Germline assignment: CDR1 SEHNR and CDR2 FQNEAQ (reference sequence).

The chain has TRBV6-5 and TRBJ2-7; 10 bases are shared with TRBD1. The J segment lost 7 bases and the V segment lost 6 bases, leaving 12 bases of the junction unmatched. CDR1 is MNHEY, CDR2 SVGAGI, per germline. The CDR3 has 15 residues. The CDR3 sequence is CASSDPGQGRREQYF. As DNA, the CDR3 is TGTGCCAGCAGCGATCCGGGACAGGGGCGTCGGGAGCAGTACTTC.

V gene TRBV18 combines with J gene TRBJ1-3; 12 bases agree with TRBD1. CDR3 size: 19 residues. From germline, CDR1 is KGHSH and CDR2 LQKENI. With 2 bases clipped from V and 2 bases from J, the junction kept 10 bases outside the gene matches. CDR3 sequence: CASSPGDRGLVRTGNTIYF. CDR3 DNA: TGTGCCAGCTCACCAGGGGACAGGGGGCTCGTTCGTACTGGAAACACCATATATTTT.

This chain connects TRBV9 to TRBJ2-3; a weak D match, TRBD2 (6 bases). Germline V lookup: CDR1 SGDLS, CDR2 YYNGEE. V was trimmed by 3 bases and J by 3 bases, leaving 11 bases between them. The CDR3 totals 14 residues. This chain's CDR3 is CASSGAAGTDTQYF. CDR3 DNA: TGTGCCAGCAGCGGCGCGGCGGGGACAGATACGCAGTATTTT.

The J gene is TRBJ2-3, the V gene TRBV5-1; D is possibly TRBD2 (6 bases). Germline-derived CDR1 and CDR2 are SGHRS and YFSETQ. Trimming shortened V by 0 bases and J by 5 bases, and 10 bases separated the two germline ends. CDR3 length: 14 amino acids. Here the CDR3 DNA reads TGCGCCAGCAGCTTGGCCTCGGGGGAAGATACGCAGTATTTT. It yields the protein CASSLASGEDTQYF. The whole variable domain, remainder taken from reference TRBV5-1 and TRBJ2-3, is KAGVTQTPRYLIKTRGQQVTLSCSPISGHRSVSWYQQTPGQGLQFLFEYFSETQRNKGNFPGRFSGRQFSNSRSEMNVSTLELGDSALYLCASSLASGEDTQYFGPGTRLTVL.

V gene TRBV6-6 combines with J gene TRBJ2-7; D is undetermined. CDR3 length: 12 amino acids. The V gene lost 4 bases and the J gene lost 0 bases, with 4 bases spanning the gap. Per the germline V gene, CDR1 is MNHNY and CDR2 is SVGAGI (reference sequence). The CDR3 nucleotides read TGTGCCAGCAGTTCGAGCTCCTACGAGCAGTACTTC. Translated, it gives CASSSSSYEQYF.

In DNA form, the CDR3 reads TGTGCCAGCTCACCCCTCCGGGACAGAGGGAGCTATGGCTACACCTTC. Residues: CASSPLRDRGSYGYTF. The chain is built from TRBV18 and TRBJ1-2; 7 bases fit TRBD1. This CDR3 region has 16 residues. Losses at the gene ends were 3 bases for V and 4 bases for J; bases not matched to a gene: 11. The germline gives CDR1 KGHSH, CDR2 LQKENI.

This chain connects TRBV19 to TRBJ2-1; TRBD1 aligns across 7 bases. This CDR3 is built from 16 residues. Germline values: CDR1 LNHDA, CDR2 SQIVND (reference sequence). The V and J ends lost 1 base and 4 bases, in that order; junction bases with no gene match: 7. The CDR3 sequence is CASSIVGTAVYNEQFF. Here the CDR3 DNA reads TGTGCCAGTAGTATAGTTGGGACAGCGGTTTACAATGAGCAGTTCTTC.

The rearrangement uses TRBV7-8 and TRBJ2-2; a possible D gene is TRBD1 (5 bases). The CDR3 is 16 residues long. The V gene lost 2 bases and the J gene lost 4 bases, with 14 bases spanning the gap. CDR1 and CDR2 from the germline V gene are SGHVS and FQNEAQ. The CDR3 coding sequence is TGTGCCAGCAGCTTATCGCTCAGGGTATCCACCGGGGAGCTGTTTTTT. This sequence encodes CASSLSLRVSTGELFF.